Listed here is a single T cell receptor beta chain. This clone was recorded only once. What antigen it recognizes has not been identified. No qualities accompany the bases; no much larger clone lies one base away. The time point label on this specimen signifies: baseline before first vaccination. The vaccinee samples were drawn from two UK trials, COV001 and COV002, one of which was a single-blind randomized controlled phase 2/3 trial testing AZD1222 (ChAdOx1 nCoV-19) in healthy adults. For TCRbeta chain sequencing, PBMC samples from trial participants were taken at day 0 and at day 28 after the second dose. The cysteine opens and the phenylalanine closes a CDR3 of 16 amino acids. Solely the CDR3 DNA is kept, with 48 bases framed from the first base. From V the trimming removes 4 bases and from J it removes 4 bases, while the gene matches leave 6 bases of the junction unaccounted for. The germline V gene encodes CDR1 MDHEN and CDR2 SYDVKM.

This sample was included in a study of T cell responses to AZD1222 COVID-19 vaccine (dated by TCRdb to the early 2020s). For context, the study as a whole: AZD1222 recipients with second doses at about 4 weeks or about 12 weeks were pooled, because spike-specific TCR depth and breadth did not differ between schedules. A total of just over 230 trial participants underwent TCR sequencing, of whom 200 to 220 received two doses of AZD1222 and some 26 received two doses of the MenACWY control vaccine. Trial participants were enrolled into age subgroups of 18-55, 56-69 and 70-plus years, which contained around 150, 29 and 61 TCR-sequenced participants, respectively. The paper as a whole reports these results and caveats: In the small 56-69-year group, the increase in depth fell short of significance, most likely because of low power. Participants were mostly white British, with more females than males. The authors suggested clonal diversity may have been underestimated. A significant rise in spike-specific TCR breadth and depth was observed after two AZD1222 doses relative to day 0 and relative to MenACWY recipients. Conclusions about previously exposed vaccinees are limited, since just five or six AZD1222 recipients were seropositive for SARS-CoV-2 at baseline. The vaccine-associated CD4 TCRs covered the entire spike protein, and the dominant responses fell in regions 160-218 and 743-854. Because no day 14 peak-response samples were available, repertoires were characterized only after the peak T cell response. Nearly half of unique spike-specific TCRs reportedly recognized epitopes outside regions mutated in the B.1.351 and B.1.1.7 variants.

The CDR3 regions of human TCRbeta chains were subjected to immunosequencing. Per the source publication's procedure: Repertoire TCRs were matched against a reference library of SARS-CoV-2-specific TCRs generated with the MIRA antigen-specificity platform. Breadth was defined as the fraction of unique TCRs that were SARS-CoV-2-associated, and depth was defined as the fraction of total T cells that were SARS-CoV-2-associated. Using the MIRA data, each spike-specific TCR was mapped to the spike region that the TCR reacts to and placed in a CD4 or CD8 class. Log10-transformed breadth and depth values were compared by one-way ANOVA with Sidak's multiple comparisons tests. TCRdb limited this immuneACCESS table to in-frame rearrangements with V and J called. A share of clones is missing; checked studies link under half to unresolved V genes, and the rest is unexplained. The V and J calls and clone size come from that table; D and trimming were worked out from the DNA. Recorded for this sample are 140,000 to 150,000 clones; around 90% of them occurred a single time. 1.1% to 1.5% of the sample rests with the top ten.

The V gene is TRBV28 and the J gene is TRBJ1-3, with 11 bases matching TRBD1. This clonotype originated in an adult in good health. The sequencing here drew on peripheral blood, taken on day 0 of AZD1222 vaccination. The nucleotide sequence is TGTGCCAGCAGTTCGGTACGGACAGGGGGCGGAAACACCATATATTTT. The translation is CASSSVRTGGGNTIYF.